This TCR beta chain was found in a study of blood T cell repertoires in COVID-19. Study background: T cells, B-cell-depleted T cells, or PBMCs provided the cDNA or gDNA that served as material.

Profiled with immunoSEQ multiplex PCR; TCRdb holds only in-frame clones, not every one. The sample lists under 80,000 clones, around 86% occurring once. The sequence came from a human donor in a cohort sampled during active COVID-19. Source material: peripheral blood.

The chain's CDR3 is CASTFDRGLVSPLHF. The CDR3 coding sequence is TGTGCCAGCACCTTCGACAGGGGGCTGGTTTCACCCCTCCACTTT. The rearrangement joins TRBV11-2 to TRBJ1-6; TRBD1 aligns across 10 bases. The germline gives CDR1 SGHAT, CDR2 FQNNGV. This CDR3 has 15 amino acids. J was trimmed by 9 bases and V by 7 bases; bases with no gene match: 9.